The TCR beta chain under discussion was sequenced for a study of cytomegalovirus exposure and HLA in healthy donors. In this sample, this clone turned up once. Its antigen is not known. Whole-study findings and limits: Certain indistinguishable V segments, among them TRBV6-2 and TRBV6-3, were excluded. Later on, an analysis found that several of the most significant clusters appeared to be linked to common viral pathogens, which included parvovirus B19. In a later analysis, across HLA loci, associated TCR counts were highest for DRB1, lowest for HLA-C. With later analysis, a missense DCLRE1C variant became linked to TCR beta V- and J-gene trimming.

Trimming took off 2 bases at V and 3 bases at J, with 18 bases between the two ends. CDR1 and CDR2 from the germline V gene are MNHEY and SMNVEV (reference sequence). The CDR3 contains 17 residues. The study ran its PCR with 60 Vbeta and 13 Jbeta primers. Profiled with immunoSEQ multiplex PCR; TCRdb holds only in-frame clones, not every one. The table lists approximately 150,000 clones, 78% of them singletons. This clonotype originated in a woman aged 40-49 years in good health and CMV-seropositive. This chain joins TRBV27 and TRBJ2-3; TRBD1 is a possible D gene (6 bases). The specimen was PBMCs. CDR3 sequence (DNA): TGTGCCAGCAGTTTAGGCCGAGATACAGGGTTGACAGATACGCAGTATTTT. This gives the protein CASSLGRDTGLTDTQYF.